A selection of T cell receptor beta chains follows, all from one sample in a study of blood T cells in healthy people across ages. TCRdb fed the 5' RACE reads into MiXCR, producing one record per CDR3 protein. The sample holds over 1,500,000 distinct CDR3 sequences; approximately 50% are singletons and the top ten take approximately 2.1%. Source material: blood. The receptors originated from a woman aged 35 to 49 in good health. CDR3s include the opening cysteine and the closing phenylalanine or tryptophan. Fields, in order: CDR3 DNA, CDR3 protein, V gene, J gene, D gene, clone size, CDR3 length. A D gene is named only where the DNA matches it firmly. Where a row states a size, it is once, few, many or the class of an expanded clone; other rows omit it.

TGCAGCGTTGTGTACCTAGCGGGGGGGCACGAGCAGTACTTC	CSVVYLAGGHEQYF	TRBV29-1	TRBJ2-7	TRBD2	few	14
TGTGCCAGCAGCGAACAGGGGGCCGATACGCAGTATTTT	CASSEQGADTQYF	TRBV7-2	TRBJ2-3	TRBD1	many	13
TGTGCCAGCACTACAAGACCTAGCAATCAGCCCCAGCATTTT	CASTTRPSNQPQHF	TRBV12-3/TRBV12-4	TRBJ1-5	NA	NA	14
TGCGCCAGCAGCCCAGGGACTAGCGGGGGGGCCGCGGACAATGAGCAGTTCTTC	CASSPGTSGGAADNEQFF	TRBV4-1	TRBJ2-1	TRBD2	NA	18
TGTGCCAGCAGTGATTTGGAGGGGGGTTCCGAGCAGTACTTC	CASSDLEGGSEQYF	TRBV2	TRBJ2-7	NA	once	14
TGTGCCAGCACCCCTCAAGCCTCCAGAGATACGCAGTATTTT	CASTPQASRDTQYF	TRBV6-5	TRBJ2-3	NA	few	14
TGTGCCAGCAGCCGTCTAGTAACCCGGGACAGGAATAATTCACCCCTCCACTTT	CASSRLVTRDRNNSPLHF	TRBV4-2	TRBJ1-6	TRBD1	few	18
TGCAGCGCCCGGGGACTAGCCGACTCCTACGAGCAGTACTTC	CSARGLADSYEQYF	TRBV29-1	TRBJ2-7	TRBD2	NA	14
TGTGCCAGCAGTCATACGGGGGTCAGAACAGATACGCAGTATTTT	CASSHTGVRTDTQYF	TRBV6-2/TRBV6-3	TRBJ2-3	NA	NA	15
TGCAGTGCTAGACCTCCGACCGGCCCCACAGATACGCAGTATTTT	CSARPPTGPTDTQYF	TRBV20-1	TRBJ2-3	NA	once	15
TGCAGCGTAGGACCCTCCGGGACTAGCACAGATACGCAGTATTTT	CSVGPSGTSTDTQYF	TRBV29-1	TRBJ2-3	NA	NA	15
TGTGCCAGCAGCCTGCAGGGGCATAGTATTGAGCAGTTCTTC	CASSLQGHSIEQFF	TRBV6-6	TRBJ2-1	NA	NA	14
TGCGCCAGCAGCAAGGGCTTTTCGCTGATCGCGGAGACCCAGTACTTC	CASSKGFSLIAETQYF	TRBV5-1	TRBJ2-5	NA	NA	16
TGCAGTGCAAAGGGGGGGCCCTATAATTCACCCCTCCACTTT	CSAKGGPYNSPLHF	TRBV20-1	TRBJ1-6	NA	NA	14
TGCGCCAGCAGCCAAGTTGGGCCAGGGAACTATGGCTACACCTTC	CASSQVGPGNYGYTF	TRBV4-1	TRBJ1-2	NA	NA	15
TGCAGTGCGCAAGGACTAGCGGGGAGAACCTACGAGCAGTACTTC	CSAQGLAGRTYEQYF	TRBV20-1	TRBJ2-7	TRBD2	few	15
TGTGCCAGCAGCCGTCGTGGGGTGTCAGGTCGAGATACGCAGTATTTT	CASSRRGVSGRDTQYF	TRBV5-6	TRBJ2-3	NA	NA	16
TGCAGTGCTAGAGATCGGGAGAGATTAAGGGAAAAACTGTTTTTT	CSARDRERLREKLFF	TRBV20-1	TRBJ1-4	NA	NA	15
TGTGCCAGCAGTCGTGGGGGTACCTATGGCTACACCTTC	CASSRGGTYGYTF	TRBV27	TRBJ1-2	NA	few	13